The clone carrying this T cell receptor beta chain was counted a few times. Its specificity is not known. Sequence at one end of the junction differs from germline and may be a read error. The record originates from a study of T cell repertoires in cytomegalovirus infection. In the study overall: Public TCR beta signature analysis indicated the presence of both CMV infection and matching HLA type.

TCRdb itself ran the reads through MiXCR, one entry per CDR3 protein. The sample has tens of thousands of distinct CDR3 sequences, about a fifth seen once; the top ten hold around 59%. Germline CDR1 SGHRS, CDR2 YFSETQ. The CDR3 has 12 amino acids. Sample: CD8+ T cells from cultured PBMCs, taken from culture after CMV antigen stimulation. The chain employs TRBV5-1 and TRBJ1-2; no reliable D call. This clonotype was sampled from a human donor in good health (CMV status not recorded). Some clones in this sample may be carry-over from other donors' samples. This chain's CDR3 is CASSPGLGGYTF. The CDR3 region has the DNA TGTGCCAGCAGCCCGGGATTAGGTGGCTACACCTTC.